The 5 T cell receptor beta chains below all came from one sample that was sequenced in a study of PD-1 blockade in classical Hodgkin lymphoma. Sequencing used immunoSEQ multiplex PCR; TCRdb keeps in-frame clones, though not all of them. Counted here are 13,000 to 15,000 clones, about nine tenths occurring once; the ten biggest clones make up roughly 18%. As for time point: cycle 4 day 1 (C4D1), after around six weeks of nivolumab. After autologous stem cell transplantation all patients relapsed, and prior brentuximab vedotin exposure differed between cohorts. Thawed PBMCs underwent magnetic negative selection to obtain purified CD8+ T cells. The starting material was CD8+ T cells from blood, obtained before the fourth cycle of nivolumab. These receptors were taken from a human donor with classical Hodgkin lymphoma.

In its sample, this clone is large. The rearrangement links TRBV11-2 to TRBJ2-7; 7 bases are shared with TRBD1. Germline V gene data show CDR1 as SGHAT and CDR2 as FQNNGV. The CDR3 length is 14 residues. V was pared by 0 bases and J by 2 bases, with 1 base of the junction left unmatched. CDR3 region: CASSLDRGPYEQYF. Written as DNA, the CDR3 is TGTGCCAGCAGCTTAGATAGGGGGCCCTACGAGCAGTACTTC.

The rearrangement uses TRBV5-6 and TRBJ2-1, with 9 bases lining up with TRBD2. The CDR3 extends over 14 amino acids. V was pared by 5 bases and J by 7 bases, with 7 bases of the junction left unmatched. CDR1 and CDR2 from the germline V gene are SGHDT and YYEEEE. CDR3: CASSFWTSDNEQFF. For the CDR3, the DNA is TGTGCCAGCAGTTTTTGGACTAGCGATAATGAGCAGTTCTTC.

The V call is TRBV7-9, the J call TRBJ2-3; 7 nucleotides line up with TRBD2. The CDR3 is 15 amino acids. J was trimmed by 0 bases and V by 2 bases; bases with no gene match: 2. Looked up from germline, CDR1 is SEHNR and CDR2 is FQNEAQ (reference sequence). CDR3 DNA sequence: TGTGCCAGCAGCTTAAGGCGGGAGAGCACAGATACGCAGTATTTT. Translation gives CASSLRRESTDTQYF.

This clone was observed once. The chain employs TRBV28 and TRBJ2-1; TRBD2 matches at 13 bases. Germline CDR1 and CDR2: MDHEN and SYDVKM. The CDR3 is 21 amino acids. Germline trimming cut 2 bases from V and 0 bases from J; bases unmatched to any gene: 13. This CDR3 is CASSLPKTRTSGSGSYNEQFF. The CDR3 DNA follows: TGTGCCAGCAGTTTACCCAAAACCCGGACTAGCGGGAGTGGCTCCTACAATGAGCAGTTCTTC.

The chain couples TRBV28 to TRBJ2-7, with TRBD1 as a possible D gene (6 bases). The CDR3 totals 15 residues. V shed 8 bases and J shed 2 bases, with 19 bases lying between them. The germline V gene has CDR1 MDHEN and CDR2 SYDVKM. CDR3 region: CASATGQSLAYEQYF. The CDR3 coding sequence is TGTGCCAGCGCAACCGGACAGTCGCTAGCCTACGAGCAGTACTTC.